This entry features one T cell receptor beta chain sequence. Many counts were recorded for this clonotype. Its antigen specificity is not known. No clone much larger than this one lies a single base away; base qualities are absent. This entry belongs to a study of CD8+CD57+ T cells in acquired aplastic anemia listed by TCRdb under 2018. About the full investigation: Extracted DNA from sorted CD4+ and CD8+ cells averaged approximately 3 ug, ranging from about 0.17 to 27.4 ug. A CD8+CD57+ expansion meant a frequency higher than the mean frequency seen in healthy subjects.

The patients picked for sequencing were ones in whom flow cytometry had shown an expansion of CD8+CD57+ cells. All patients had severe acquired aplastic anemia diagnosed by International Study of Aplastic Anemia and Agranulocytosis and Camitta criteria. At the time blood was sampled, none of the patients had received any therapy. The study deep-sequenced TCR repertoires of sorted CD4+ and CD8+ blood T cells from severe aplastic anemia patients and healthy subjects. Patients were enrolled in the USA under clinicaltrials.gov protocols 00001620, 01623167, 00001397, 00071045, 00081523 and 00961064. Ficoll-Paque density gradient centrifugation was used to isolate peripheral blood mononuclear cells. CD4+ and CD8+ T cells were sorted by FACS or magnetic beads before DNA extraction. What the authors observed across the whole study: Between patients and healthy controls, no significant difference in CD8+ Simpson's diversity was found (P=0.060). Although twenty-nine CD8+ CDR3 sequences were shared by patients and controls, these sequences appeared highly expressed in patients and within the immunodominant clones of patients.

The germline V gene (reference sequence) provides CDR1 SEHNR and CDR2 FQNEAQ. Its CDR3 holds 14 amino acids, cysteine through phenylalanine. The only DNA kept is the CDR3, 42 bases in frame from the first base. Germline trimming: 4 bases from V, 6 bases from J; junction bases outside gene matches: 4. TCR beta VDJ combination and CDR3 sequence profiling used genomic DNA as the template. TCR repertoire sequencing was run on an Illumina HiSeq 2000. Concerning the study's data processing: TRBV/TRBJ rearrangement plots, CDR3 size and DJ length profiles, and Simpson's diversity index were used to assess repertoires. The most abundant DNA sequence in the deep sequencing data was taken as the immunodominant clone. CDR3 amino acid sequences were checked for sharing across subjects and were also compared against the VDJdb database and published repertoires. TCRdb applied fastp at Q25 and MiXCR to the public reads, then kept only in-frame beta chains. Identical CDR3 protein sequences are pooled into one entry, listed with their most common genes and DNA. TCRdb's processing, not the study's, gives the V and J calls here. Counted in this sample were 160,000 or so distinct CDR3 sequences; roughly 48% of them appeared once. Roughly 2.8% of the sample comes from the top ten.

The chain is assembled from TRBV7-9 and TRBJ2-3, with 10 bases in between that match TRBD1. The TCR comes from a human donor with aplastic anemia. Sequenced input: sorted CD4+, CD8+, or CD8+CD57+ T cells (not recorded which) from PBMCs. The CDR3 amino acid sequence is: CASSSDRGWDTQYF. The nucleotides read TGTGCCAGCAGCTCGGACAGGGGGTGGGATACGCAGTATTTT. The CDR3 plus the reference TRBV7-9 and TRBJ2-3 genes for the other parts give the full variable domain: DTGVSQNPRHKITKRGQNVTFRCDPISEHNRLYWYRQTLGQGPEFLTYFQNEAQLEKSRLLSDRFSAERPKGSFSTLEIQRTEQGDSAMYLCASSSDRGWDTQYFGPGTRLTVL.